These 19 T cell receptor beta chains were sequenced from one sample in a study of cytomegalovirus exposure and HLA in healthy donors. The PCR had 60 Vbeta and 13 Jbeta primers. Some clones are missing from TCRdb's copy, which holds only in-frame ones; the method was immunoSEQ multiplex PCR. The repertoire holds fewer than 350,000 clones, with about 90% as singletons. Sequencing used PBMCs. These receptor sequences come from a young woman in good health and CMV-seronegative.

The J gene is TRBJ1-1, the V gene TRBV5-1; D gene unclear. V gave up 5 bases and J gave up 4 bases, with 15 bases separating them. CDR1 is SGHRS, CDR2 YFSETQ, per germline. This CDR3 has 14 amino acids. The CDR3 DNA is TGCGCCAGCAGTTTGACATTGGGGAGCACTGAAGCTTTCTTT. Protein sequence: CASSLTLGSTEAFF.

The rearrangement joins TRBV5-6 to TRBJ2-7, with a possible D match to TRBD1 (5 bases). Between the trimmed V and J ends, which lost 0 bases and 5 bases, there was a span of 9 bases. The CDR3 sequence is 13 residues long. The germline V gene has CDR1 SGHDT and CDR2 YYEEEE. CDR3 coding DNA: TGTGCCAGCAGCTTGGCCTCAGGGAACGAGCAGTACTTC. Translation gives CASSLASGNEQYF.

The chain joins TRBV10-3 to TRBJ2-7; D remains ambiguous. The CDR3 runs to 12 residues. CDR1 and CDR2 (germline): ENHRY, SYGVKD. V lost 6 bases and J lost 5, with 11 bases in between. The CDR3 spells CAISSYPDEQYF. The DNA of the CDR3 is TGTGCCATCAGCTCTTACCCGGACGAGCAGTACTTC.

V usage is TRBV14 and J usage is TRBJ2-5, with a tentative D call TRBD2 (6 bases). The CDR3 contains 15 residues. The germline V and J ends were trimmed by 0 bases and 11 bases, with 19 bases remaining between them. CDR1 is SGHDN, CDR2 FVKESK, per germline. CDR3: CASSQEWTSRREQYF. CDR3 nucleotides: TGTGCCAGCAGCCAAGAATGGACCTCCAGGAGGGAGCAGTACTTC. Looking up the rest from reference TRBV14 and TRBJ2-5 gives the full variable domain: EAGVTQFPSHSVIEKGQTVTLRCDPISGHDNLYWYRRVMGKEIKFLLHFVKESKQDESGMPNNRFLAERTGGTYSTLKVQPAELEDSGVYFCASSQEWTSRREQYFGPGTRLLVL.

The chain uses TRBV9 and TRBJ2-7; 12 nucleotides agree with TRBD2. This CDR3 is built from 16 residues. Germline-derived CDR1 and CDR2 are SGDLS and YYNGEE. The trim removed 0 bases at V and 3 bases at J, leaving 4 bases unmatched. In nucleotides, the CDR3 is TGTGCCAGCAGCGTAGGACTAGCGGGGGACTTCTACGAGCAGTACTTC. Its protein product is CASSVGLAGDFYEQYF.

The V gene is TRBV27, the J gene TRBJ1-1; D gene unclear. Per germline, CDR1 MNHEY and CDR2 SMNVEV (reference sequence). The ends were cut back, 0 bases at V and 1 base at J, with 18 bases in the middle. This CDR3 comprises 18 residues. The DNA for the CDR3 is TGTGCCAGCAGTTTATCGAGTCATCCCCTATCAGGGAACACTGAAGCTTTCTTT. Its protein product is CASSLSSHPLSGNTEAFF.

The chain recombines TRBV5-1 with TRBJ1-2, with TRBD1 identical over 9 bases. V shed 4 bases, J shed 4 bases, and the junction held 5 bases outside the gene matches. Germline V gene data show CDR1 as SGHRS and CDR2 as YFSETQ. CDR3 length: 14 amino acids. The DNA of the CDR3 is TGCGCCAGCAGCCAAGGACAGGGGCGCTATGGCTACACCTTC. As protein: CASSQGQGRYGYTF.

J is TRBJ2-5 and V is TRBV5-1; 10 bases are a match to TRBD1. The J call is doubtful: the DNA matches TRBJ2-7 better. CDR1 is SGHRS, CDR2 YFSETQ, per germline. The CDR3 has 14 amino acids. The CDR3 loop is CASSSGQGAYEQYF. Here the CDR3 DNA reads TGCGCCAGCAGCAGTGGACAGGGGGCCTACGAGCAGTACTTC.

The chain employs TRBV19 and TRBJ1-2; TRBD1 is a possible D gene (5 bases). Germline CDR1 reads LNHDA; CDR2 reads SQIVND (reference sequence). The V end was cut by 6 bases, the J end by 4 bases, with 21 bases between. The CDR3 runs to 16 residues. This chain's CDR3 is CASSLLHTGSPYGYTF. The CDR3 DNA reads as TGTGCCAGTAGCTTACTACATACAGGCTCACCCTATGGCTACACCTTC.

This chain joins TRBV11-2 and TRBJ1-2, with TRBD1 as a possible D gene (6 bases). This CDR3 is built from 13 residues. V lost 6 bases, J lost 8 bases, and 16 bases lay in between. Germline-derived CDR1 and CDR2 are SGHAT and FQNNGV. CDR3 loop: CASSFGQIWGYTF. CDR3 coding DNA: TGTGCCAGCAGTTTCGGACAGATCTGGGGCTACACCTTC.

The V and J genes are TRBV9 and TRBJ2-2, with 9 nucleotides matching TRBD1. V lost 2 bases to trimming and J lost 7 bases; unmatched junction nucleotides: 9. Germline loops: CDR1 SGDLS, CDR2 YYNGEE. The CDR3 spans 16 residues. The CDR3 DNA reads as TGTGCCAGCAGCGTGACAGGGGGTTATGCATACGGGGAGCTGTTTTTT. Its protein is CASSVTGGYAYGELFF.

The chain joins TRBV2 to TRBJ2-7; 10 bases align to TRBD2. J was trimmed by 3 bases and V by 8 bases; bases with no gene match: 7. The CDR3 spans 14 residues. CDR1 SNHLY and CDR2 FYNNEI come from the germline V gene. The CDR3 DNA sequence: TGTGCCAGCTTCGCTAGCGGGGGAGTCTACGAGCAGTACTTC. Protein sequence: CASFASGGVYEQYF.

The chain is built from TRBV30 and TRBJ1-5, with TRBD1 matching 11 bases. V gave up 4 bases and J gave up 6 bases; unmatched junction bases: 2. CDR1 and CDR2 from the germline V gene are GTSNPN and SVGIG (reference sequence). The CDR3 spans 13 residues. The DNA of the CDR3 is TGTGCCTGGAAGGGGACAGGGGGTCAGCCCCAGCATTTT. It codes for CAWKGTGGQPQHF.

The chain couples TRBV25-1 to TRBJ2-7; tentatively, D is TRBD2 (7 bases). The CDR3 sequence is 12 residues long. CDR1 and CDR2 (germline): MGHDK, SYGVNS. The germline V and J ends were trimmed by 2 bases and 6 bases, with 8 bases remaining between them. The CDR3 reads CASSEGGAEQYF. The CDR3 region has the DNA TGTGCCAGCAGTGAAGGGGGGGCCGAGCAGTACTTC.

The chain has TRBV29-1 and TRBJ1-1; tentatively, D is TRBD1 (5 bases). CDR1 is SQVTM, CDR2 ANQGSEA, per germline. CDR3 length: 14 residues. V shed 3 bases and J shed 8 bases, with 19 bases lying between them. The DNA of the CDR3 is TGCAGCGTTGATTCAGCAGGGCCTAACAGAGAAGCTTTCTTT. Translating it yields CSVDSAGPNREAFF.

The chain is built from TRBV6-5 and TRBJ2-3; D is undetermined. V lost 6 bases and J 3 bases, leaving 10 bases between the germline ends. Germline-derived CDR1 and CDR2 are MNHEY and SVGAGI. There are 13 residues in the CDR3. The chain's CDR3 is CASRTSLTDTQYF. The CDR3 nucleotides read TGTGCCAGCAGAACGTCACTGACAGATACGCAGTATTTT.

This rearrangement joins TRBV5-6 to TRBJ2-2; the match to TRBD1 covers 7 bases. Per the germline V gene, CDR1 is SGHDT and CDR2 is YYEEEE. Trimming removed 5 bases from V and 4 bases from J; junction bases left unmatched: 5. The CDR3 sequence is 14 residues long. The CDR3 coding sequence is TGTGCCAGCAGACCTCCAGGGGGCACCGGGGAGCTGTTTTTT. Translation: CASRPPGGTGELFF.

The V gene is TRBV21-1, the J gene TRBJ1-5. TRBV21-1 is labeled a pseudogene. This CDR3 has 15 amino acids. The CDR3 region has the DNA TGTGCCAGCAGCAAAGGTCCCCGGGGGGAGCAGCCCCAGCATTTT. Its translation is CASSKGPRGEQPQHF.

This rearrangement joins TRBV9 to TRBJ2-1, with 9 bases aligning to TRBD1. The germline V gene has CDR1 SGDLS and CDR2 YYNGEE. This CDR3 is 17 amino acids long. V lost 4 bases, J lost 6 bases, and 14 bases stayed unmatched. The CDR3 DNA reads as TGTGCCAGCAGCAGTCCCGGGACAGGGTTTGGCTCCAATGAGCAGTTCTTC. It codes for CASSSPGTGFGSNEQFF.